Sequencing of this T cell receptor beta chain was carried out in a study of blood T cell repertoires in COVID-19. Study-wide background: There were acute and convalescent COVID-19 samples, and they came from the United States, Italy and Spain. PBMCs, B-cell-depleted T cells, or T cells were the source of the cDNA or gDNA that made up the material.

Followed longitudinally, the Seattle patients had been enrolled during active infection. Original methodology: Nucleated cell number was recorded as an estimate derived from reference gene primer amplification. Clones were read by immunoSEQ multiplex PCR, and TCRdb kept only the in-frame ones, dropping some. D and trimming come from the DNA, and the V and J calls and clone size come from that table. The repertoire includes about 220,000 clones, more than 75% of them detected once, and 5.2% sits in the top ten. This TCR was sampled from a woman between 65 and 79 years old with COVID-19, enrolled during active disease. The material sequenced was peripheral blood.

The DNA for the CDR3 is TGTGCCAGCAGAAGCGGGAGTTTGAGCAATGAGCAGTTCTTC. Protein sequence: CASRSGSLSNEQFF. The chain is built from TRBV6-5 and TRBJ2-1; 8 positions agree with TRBD2. The V segment lost 6 bases and the J segment 6 bases; nucleotides outside the gene matches: 7. The CDR3 runs 14 residues. The V gene's germline CDR1 is MNHEY and CDR2 SVGAGI.